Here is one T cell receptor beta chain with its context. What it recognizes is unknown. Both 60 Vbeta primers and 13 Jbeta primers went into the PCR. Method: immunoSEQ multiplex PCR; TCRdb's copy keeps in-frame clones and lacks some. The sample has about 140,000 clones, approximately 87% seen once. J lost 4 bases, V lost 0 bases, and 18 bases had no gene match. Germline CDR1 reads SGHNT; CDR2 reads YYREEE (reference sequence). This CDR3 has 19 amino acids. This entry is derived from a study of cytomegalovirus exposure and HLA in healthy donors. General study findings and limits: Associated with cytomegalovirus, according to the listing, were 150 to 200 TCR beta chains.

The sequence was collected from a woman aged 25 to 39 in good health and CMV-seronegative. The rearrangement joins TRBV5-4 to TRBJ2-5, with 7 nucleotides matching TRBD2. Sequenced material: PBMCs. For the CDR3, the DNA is TGTGCCAGCAGCTTGGATCCCGGACTAGACCCCGCGCGGGGAGAGACCCAGTACTTC. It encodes CASSLDPGLDPARGETQYF.